The 5 T cell receptor beta chains in this list originate from one sample, sequenced in a study of radiotherapy plus CTLA-4 blockade in lung cancer. TCRdb keeps only in-frame clones here, not all; method: immunoSEQ multiplex PCR. The table records roughly 44,000 clones, 60% to 80% of them present only once. The specimen was peripheral blood, collected from a patient treated with radiotherapy plus ipilimumab. These TCRs come from a human donor with non-small cell lung cancer who had stable disease on radiotherapy plus ipilimumab.

V gene TRBV12-5 combines with J gene TRBJ1-3; no definite D call. V dropped 2 bases and J dropped 4 bases, with 9 bases sitting between them. The CDR3 sequence is 14 residues long. Germline CDR1 and CDR2: LGHNT and FRNRAP. The chain's CDR3 is CASGLLGRGNTIYF. In nucleotides, the CDR3 is TGTGCTAGTGGTTTGCTTGGGAGGGGAAACACCATATATTTT.

This clone was picked up a small number of times. This chain links TRBV7-3 with TRBJ1-6, with TRBD1 matching 7 bases. V dropped 1 base and J dropped 7; count of bases not matched to a gene: 4. CDR1 and CDR2 (germline): SGHTA, FQGTGA. CDR3 size: 15 residues. In DNA, the CDR3 is TGTGCCAGCAGCTTAAGCGGCAGGGGGAATTCACCCCTCCACTTT. Its translation is CASSLSGRGNSPLHF. The full variable domain, its missing parts supplied by reference TRBV7-3 and TRBJ1-6, is GAGVSQTPSNKVTEKGKYVELRCDPISGHTALYWYRQSLGQGPEFLIYFQGTGAADDSGLPNDRFFAVRPEGSVSTLKIQRTERGDSAVYLCASSLSGRGNSPLHFGNGTRLTVT.

V usage is TRBV1 and J usage is TRBJ2-1; the table's D gene call, TRBD2, was not cross checked with the DNA. TRBV1 is an annotated pseudogene. The CDR3 contains 16 residues. CDR3 region: CTSSQDPGRPYNEQFF. The DNA for the CDR3 is TGCACCAGCAGCCAAGATCCCGGGAGGCCCTACAATGAGCAGTTCTTC.

This clone appeared once. Different DNA sequences within this sample yield the same CDR3. The rearrangement joins TRBV5-1 to TRBJ1-4; D not resolved. The CDR3 runs 14 residues. V was pared by 3 bases and J by 0 bases, with 6 bases between. Germline lookup yields CDR1 SGHRS and CDR2 YFSETQ. CDR3 sequence reads: CASSSDPTNEKLFF. As DNA, the CDR3 is TGCGCCAGCAGCTCAGACCCAACTAATGAAAAACTGTTTTTT.

The V call is TRBV5-6, the J call TRBJ1-2; unclear D gene. The germline V and J ends were trimmed by 2 bases and 3 bases, with 8 bases remaining between them. Looked up from germline, CDR1 is SGHDT and CDR2 is YYEEEE. The CDR3 spans 13 residues. In DNA, the CDR3 is TGTGCCAGCAGCTTAGACGGTGACTATGGCTACACCTTC. Its protein is CASSLDGDYGYTF.